The 20 T cell receptor beta chains given below trace back to one sample, sequenced in a study of shared clonotypes between healthy human individuals. Assay: immunoSEQ multiplex PCR; the TCRdb copy retains only in-frame clones and omits some. The data contain approximately 1.9 million clones, 93% of them singletons. The naive CD8 fraction comprised CD45RO-negative cells positively selected for CCR7 and excluded terminally differentiated effector memory CD45RA+ cells. Sequencing used naive CD8+ T cells from PBMCs. Receptors were obtained from a young man in good health. Some clones in this sample may be carry-over from other donors' samples.

A remark on this clone: The sample carries other DNA sequences with the same CDR3. The chain carries TRBV7-9 and TRBJ2-5; maybe TRBD1 (6 bases). The germline V and J ends were trimmed by 5 bases and 2 bases, with 9 bases remaining between them. The length of the CDR3 is 13 residues. The germline V gene has CDR1 SEHNR and CDR2 FQNEAQ (reference sequence). DNA of the CDR3: TGTGCCAGCAGCCCCGGGACACAAGAGACCCAGTACTTC. Translating gives CASSPGTQETQYF.

This rearrangement joins TRBV7-9 to TRBJ2-5; D is ambiguous. The tail of the sequence fits TRBJ2-7 better, so the J call may be wrong. This CDR3 has 13 residues. Germline CDR1 is SEHNR and CDR2 is FQNEAQ (reference sequence). CDR3 region: CASSLSQTYEQYF. The CDR3 DNA follows: TGTGCCAGCAGCTTAAGCCAAACCTACGAGCAGTACTTC.

This chain joins TRBV10-3 and TRBJ1-5; 7 bases line up with TRBD1. The V gene's germline CDR1 is ENHRY and CDR2 SYGVKD. The CDR3 spans 13 residues. V was pared by 7 bases and J by 7 bases, with 7 bases of the junction left unmatched. Written as DNA, the CDR3 is TGTGCCATCAATCAACAGGGGCAGCAGCCCCAGCATTTT. This gives the protein CAINQQGQQPQHF.

This rearrangement joins TRBV30 to TRBJ2-5; no reliable D call. V was cut by 1 base and J by 4 bases, with 10 bases left in between. Germline V gene lookup returns CDR1 GTSNPN and CDR2 SVGIG (reference sequence). The CDR3 runs 13 residues. The CDR3 here is CAWSDSPRETQYF. CDR3 nucleotides: TGTGCCTGGAGTGATTCCCCGCGAGAGACCCAGTACTTC.

The rearrangement links TRBV7-3 to TRBJ2-3; TRBD2 aligns across 14 bases. This CDR3 has 18 amino acids. Per the germline V gene, CDR1 is SGHTA and CDR2 is FQGTGA. With 1 base clipped from V and 0 bases from J, the junction kept 3 bases outside the gene matches. The CDR3 sequence is CASSLKGLAGASTDTQYF. The CDR3 DNA reads as TGTGCCAGCAGCTTAAAGGGACTAGCGGGAGCTAGCACAGATACGCAGTATTTT.

The chain couples TRBV4-3 to TRBJ1-2, with 9 bases identical to TRBD1. V was pared by 1 base and J by 2 bases, with 2 bases of the junction left unmatched. This CDR3 is 15 amino acids long. The germline V gene encodes CDR1 LGHNA and CDR2 YSLEER. This CDR3 reads CASSQGDRENYGYTF. The CDR3 coding sequence is TGCGCCAGCAGCCAAGGGGACAGGGAGAACTATGGCTACACCTTC.

The J gene is TRBJ2-5, the V gene TRBV10-3, with D possibly matching TRBD1 (5 bases). The CDR3 runs to 13 residues. Deletions cut 0 bases from V and 4 bases from J, with 6 bases between. The germline gives CDR1 ENHRY, CDR2 SYGVKD. This CDR3 is CAISESQGETQYF. In nucleotides, the CDR3 is TGTGCCATCAGTGAGTCGCAGGGAGAGACCCAGTACTTC.

The CDR3 protein is CASRDRAYEQYF. CDR3 nucleotides: TGCGCCAGCAGGGACAGAGCCTACGAGCAGTACTTC. The chain has TRBV10-2 and TRBJ2-7, with a tentative D call TRBD1 (6 bases). The CDR3 spans 12 residues. Per germline, CDR1 WSHSY and CDR2 SAAADI. V lost 6 bases and J lost 2, with 8 bases in between.

The CDR3 loop reads CASSYLAGIAGELFF. The CDR3 nucleotides read TGTGCCAGCAGTTATCTGGCGGGAATCGCCGGGGAGCTGTTTTTT. The chain uses TRBV28 and TRBJ2-2; D is possibly TRBD2 (6 bases). Germline assignment: CDR1 MDHEN and CDR2 SYDVKM. This CDR3 contains 15 residues. Trimming cost V 4 bases and J 6 bases, with 15 bases left between them.

V is TRBV7-2 and J is TRBJ2-1; TRBD2 matches at 12 bases. Germline CDR1 and CDR2: SGHTA and FQGNSA. V was clipped by 5 bases and J by 7 bases; unmatched bases: 9. The CDR3 totals 16 residues. Here the CDR3 DNA reads TGTGCCAGCAGCCCTCGCGGGCTAGCGGGAGGGAATGAGCAGTTCTTC. It is translated as CASSPRGLAGGNEQFF.

This clone was detected a few times. This chain uses TRBV19 with TRBJ2-7, with D possibly TRBD1 on 6 matching bases. The CDR3 spans 13 residues. Germline values: CDR1 LNHDA, CDR2 SQIVND (reference sequence). V gave up 10 bases and J gave up 0 bases, with 13 bases separating them. The DNA for the CDR3 is TGTGCCACCAGGGGACGGACCTCCTACGAGCAGTACTTC. Translation: CATRGRTSYEQYF.

The chain recombines TRBV21-1 with TRBJ1-1; the tabulated D call, TRBD1, remains unverified against the DNA. TRBV21-1 represents a pseudogene. This CDR3 is built from 14 residues. The CDR3 DNA reads as TGTGCCAGCAGCGTTCGACAGGGGAACACTGAAGCTTTCTTT. This encodes CASSVRQGNTEAFF.

This chain joins TRBV4-2 and TRBJ1-2, with unresolved D. Trimming left V 4 bases short and J 4 bases short, with 13 bases between. Germline V lookup: CDR1 LGHNA, CDR2 YNFKEQ. CDR3 length: 14 amino acids. Written as DNA, the CDR3 is TGTGCCAGCAGCCCTACCCCGCAGCTCTATGGCTACACCTTC. Its translation is CASSPTPQLYGYTF.

This clone appeared once. The chain is built from TRBV14 and TRBJ2-1; 8 bases line up with TRBD2. J gave up 4 bases and V 2 bases, and 7 bases lay outside the gene matches. The germline V gene has CDR1 SGHDN and CDR2 FVKESK. The CDR3 runs 16 residues. The CDR3 reads CASSQLGQRGYNEQFF. The CDR3 DNA sequence: TGTGCCAGCAGCCAACTGGGCCAGCGGGGGTACAATGAGCAGTTCTTC.

The J gene is TRBJ2-7, the V gene TRBV27; 8 nucleotides match TRBD1. V was pared by 5 bases and J by 3 bases, with 6 bases of the junction left unmatched. This CDR3 comprises 14 residues. Germline CDR1 is MNHEY and CDR2 is SMNVEV (reference sequence). This CDR3 is CASSAGTGHYEQYF. The CDR3 DNA reads as TGTGCCAGCAGTGCCGGGACAGGACACTACGAGCAGTACTTC.

The chain combines TRBV2 with TRBJ2-1; tentatively, D is TRBD1 or TRBD2 (5 bases each). Germline loops: CDR1 SNHLY, CDR2 FYNNEI. V lost 11 bases and J lost 6, with 26 bases in between. The CDR3 spans 16 residues. The CDR3 spells CALPGPGQVGPNEQFF. The CDR3 nucleotides are TGTGCCCTTCCTGGGCCGGGGCAAGTTGGCCCCAATGAGCAGTTCTTC.

This clone came up once. Other nucleotide sequences in the sample specify the same CDR3. This rearrangement joins TRBV4-3 to TRBJ2-3; the match to TRBD2 covers 12 bases. This CDR3 region has 15 residues. Germline assignment: CDR1 LGHNA and CDR2 YSLEER. V was pared by 1 base and J by 4 bases, with 0 bases of the junction left unmatched. The CDR3 DNA sequence: TGCGCCAGCAGCCAAGGACTAGCGGGAGCAGATACGCAGTATTTT. Translated: CASSQGLAGADTQYF.

In its sample, this clone was seen once. V usage is TRBV5-1 and J usage is TRBJ2-1; D unresolved. There are 16 residues in the CDR3. The germline V gene encodes CDR1 SGHRS and CDR2 YFSETQ. The V and J ends lost 0 bases and 0 bases respectively, with 10 bases between them. The chain's CDR3 is CASSLAFGHSYNEQFF. DNA for the CDR3: TGCGCCAGCAGCTTGGCCTTTGGGCACTCCTACAATGAGCAGTTCTTC.

The V gene is TRBV9, the J gene TRBJ2-1; a weak D match, TRBD1 (5 bases). Trimming removed 0 bases at V and 2 bases at J, with 15 bases between. The germline V gene encodes CDR1 SGDLS and CDR2 YYNGEE. This CDR3 spans 17 amino acids. CDR3 sequence reads: CASSVGWGTGTYNEQFF. CDR3 DNA: TGTGCCAGCAGCGTAGGCTGGGGCACGGGTACCTACAATGAGCAGTTCTTC.

This sequence joins TRBV6-1 and TRBJ2-3; TRBD1 aligns across 8 bases. The germline CDR1 and CDR2 sequences are MNHNS and SASEGT. J was trimmed by 0 bases and V by 2 bases; bases with no gene match: 7. The CDR3 sequence is 17 residues long. This CDR3 is CASSELVGTGSTDTQYF. The CDR3 DNA sequence: TGTGCCAGCAGTGAACTGGTCGGGACAGGTAGCACAGATACGCAGTATTTT.